The clone carrying this T cell receptor (beta chain) has at least ten counts. The antigen is undetermined. These data belong to a study of T-cell reconstitution after alpha-beta-depleted transplantation in children. Germline V gene sequence: CDR1 SSHAT, CDR2 FNYEAQ (reference sequence). V lost 5 bases to trimming and J lost 5 bases, with 12 bases between them. This CDR3 comprises 13 residues. During its preparation, the TCRbeta library received unique molecular identifiers. A single record per CDR3 protein comes from TCRdb applying MiXCR to the PCR reads. The table includes hundreds of thousands of distinct CDR3 sequences, under 15% detected once. Broader study findings: Surviving recipient T cells and intrathymic progenitors accounted for some patients' high TCRbeta diversity at day 60. Diversity and T-cell counts at one year after transplant derived mostly from new T cells.

The clonotype originates from a girl aged 2 to 10 with congenital amegakaryocytic thrombocytopenia, due to receive a stem cell transplant. The chain joins TRBV7-7 to TRBJ2-5, with D perhaps matching TRBD1 (6 bases). The source material was PBMCs, sampled before TCRalphabeta/CD19-depleted stem cell transplant. The CDR3 DNA is TGTGCCAGCAGCCCGGACAGTTGGGAGACCCAGTACTTC. Translated: CASSPDSWETQYF.